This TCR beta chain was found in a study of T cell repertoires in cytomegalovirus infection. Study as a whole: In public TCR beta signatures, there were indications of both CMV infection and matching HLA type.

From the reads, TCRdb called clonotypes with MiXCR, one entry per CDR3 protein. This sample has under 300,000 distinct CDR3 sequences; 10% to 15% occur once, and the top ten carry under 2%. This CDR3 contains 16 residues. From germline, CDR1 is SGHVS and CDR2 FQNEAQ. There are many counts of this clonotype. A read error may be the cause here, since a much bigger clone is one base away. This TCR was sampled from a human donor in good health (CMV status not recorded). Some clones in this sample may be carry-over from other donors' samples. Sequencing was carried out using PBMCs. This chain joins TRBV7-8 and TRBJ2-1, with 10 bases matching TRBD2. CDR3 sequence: CASSLGAGGSYNEQLF. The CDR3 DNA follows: TGTGCCAGCAGCTTAGGAGCGGGGGGGTCCTACAATGAGCAGCTCTTC.